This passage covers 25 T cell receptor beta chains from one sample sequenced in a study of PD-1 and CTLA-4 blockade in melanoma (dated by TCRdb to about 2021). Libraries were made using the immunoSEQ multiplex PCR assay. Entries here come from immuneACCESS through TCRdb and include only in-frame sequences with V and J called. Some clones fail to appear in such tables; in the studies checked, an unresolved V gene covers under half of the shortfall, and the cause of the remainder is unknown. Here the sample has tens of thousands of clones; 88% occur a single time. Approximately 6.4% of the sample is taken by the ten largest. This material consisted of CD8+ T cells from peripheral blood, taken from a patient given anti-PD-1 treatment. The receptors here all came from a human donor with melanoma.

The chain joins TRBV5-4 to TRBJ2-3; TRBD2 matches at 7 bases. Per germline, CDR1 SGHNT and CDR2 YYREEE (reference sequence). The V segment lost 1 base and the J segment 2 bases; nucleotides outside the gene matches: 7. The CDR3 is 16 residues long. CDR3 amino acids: CASSLWGDYNTDTQYF. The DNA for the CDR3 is TGTGCCAGCAGCTTGTGGGGGGACTATAACACAGATACGCAGTATTTT.

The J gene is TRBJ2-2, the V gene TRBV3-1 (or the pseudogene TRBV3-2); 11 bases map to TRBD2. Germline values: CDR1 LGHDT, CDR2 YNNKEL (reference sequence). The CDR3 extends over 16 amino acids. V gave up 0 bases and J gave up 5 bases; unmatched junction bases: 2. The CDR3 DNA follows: TGTGCCAGCAGCCAAGATCCTAGCGGGGGGACCGGGGAGCTGTTTTTT. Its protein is CASSQDPSGGTGELFF.

As DNA, the CDR3 is TGTGCCAGCAGTGAGCCTGGGAAGTCGGGTTACGAGCAGTACTTC. Residues: CASSEPGKSGYEQYF. The chain combines TRBV6-1 with TRBJ2-7, with D unresolved. This CDR3 is built from 15 residues. The V and J ends lost 3 bases and 4 bases respectively, with 16 bases between them. Germline CDR1 and CDR2: MNHNS and SASEGT.

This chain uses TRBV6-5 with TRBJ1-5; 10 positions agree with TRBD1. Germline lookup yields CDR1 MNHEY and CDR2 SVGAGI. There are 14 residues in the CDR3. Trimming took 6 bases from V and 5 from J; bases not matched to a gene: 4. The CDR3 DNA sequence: TGTGCCAGCAGCCTGGACAGGGGGTATCAGCCCCAGCATTTT. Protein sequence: CASSLDRGYQPQHF.

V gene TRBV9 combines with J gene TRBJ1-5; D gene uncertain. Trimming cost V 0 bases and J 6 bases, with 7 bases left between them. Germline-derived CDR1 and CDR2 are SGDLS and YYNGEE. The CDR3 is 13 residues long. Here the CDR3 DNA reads TGTGCCAGCAGCGTAGGGGAGGGTCAGCCCCAGCATTTT. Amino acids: CASSVGEGQPQHF.

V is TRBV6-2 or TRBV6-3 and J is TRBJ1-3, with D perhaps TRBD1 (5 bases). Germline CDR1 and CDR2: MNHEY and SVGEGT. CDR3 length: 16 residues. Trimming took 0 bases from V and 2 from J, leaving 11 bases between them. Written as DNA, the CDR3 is TGTGCCAGCAGTTACTCGTCGCAGGGAGCTGGAAACACCATATATTTT. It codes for CASSYSSQGAGNTIYF.

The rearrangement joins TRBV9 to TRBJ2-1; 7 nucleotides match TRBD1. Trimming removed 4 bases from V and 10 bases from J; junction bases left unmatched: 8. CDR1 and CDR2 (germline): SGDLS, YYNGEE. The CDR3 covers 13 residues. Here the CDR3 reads CASSPTGWGEQFF. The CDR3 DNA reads TGTGCCAGCAGCCCGACAGGGTGGGGCGAGCAGTTCTTC.

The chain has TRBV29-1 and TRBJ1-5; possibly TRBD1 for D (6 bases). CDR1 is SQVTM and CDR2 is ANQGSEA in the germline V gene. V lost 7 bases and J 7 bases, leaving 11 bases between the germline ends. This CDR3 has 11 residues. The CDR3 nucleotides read TGCAGCGCCGGGGGCTGGCAGCCCCAGCATTTT. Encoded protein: CSAGGWQPQHF.

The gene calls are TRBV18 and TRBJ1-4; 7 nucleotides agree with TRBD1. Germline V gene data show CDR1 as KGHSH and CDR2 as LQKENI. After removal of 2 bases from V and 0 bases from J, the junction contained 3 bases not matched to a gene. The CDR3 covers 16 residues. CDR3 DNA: TGTGCCAGCTCACCAGGGGACAGTGCAACTAATGAAAAACTGTTTTTT. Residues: CASSPGDSATNEKLFF.

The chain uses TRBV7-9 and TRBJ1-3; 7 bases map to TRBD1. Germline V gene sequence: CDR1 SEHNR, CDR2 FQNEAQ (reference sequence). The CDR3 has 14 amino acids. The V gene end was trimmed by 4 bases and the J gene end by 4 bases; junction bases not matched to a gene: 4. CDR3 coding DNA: TGTGCCAGCAGCTCACAGGGGAAGGGAAACACCATATATTTT. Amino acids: CASSSQGKGNTIYF.

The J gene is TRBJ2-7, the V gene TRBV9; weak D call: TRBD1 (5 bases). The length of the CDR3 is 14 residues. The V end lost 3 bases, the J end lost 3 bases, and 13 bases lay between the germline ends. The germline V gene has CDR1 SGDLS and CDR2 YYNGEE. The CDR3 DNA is TGTGCCAGCAGCGCTTCAGACAGTAGCTACGAGCAGTACTTC. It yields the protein CASSASDSSYEQYF.

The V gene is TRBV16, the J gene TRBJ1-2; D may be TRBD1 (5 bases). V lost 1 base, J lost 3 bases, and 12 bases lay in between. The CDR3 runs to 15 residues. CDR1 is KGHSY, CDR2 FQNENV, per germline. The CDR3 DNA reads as TGTGCCAGCAGCCAATTGTTGACAGTCCACTATGGCTACACCTTC. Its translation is CASSQLLTVHYGYTF. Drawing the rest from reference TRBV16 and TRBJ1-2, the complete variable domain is GEEVAQTPKHLVRGEGQKAKLYCAPIKGHSYVFWYQQVLKNEFKFLISFQNENVFDETGMPKERFSAKCLPNSPCSLEIQATKLEDSAVYFCASSQLLTVHYGYTFGSGTRLTVV.

Here the CDR3 reads CASSLRGGPLINEKLFF. CDR3 nucleotides: TGTGCCAGCAGCTTGAGGGGGGGTCCACTTATCAATGAAAAACTGTTTTTT. The genes are TRBV7-6 and TRBJ1-4; tentative D call: TRBD1 (6 bases). This CDR3 spans 17 amino acids. Germline V gene sequence: CDR1 SGHVS, CDR2 FNYEAQ. V lost 3 bases and J lost 5, with 19 bases in between.

The CDR3 spells CASSLDEYTYEQYF. Written as DNA, the CDR3 is TGTGCCAGCAGCTTGGATGAGTATACCTACGAGCAGTACTTC. The V call is TRBV5-5, the J call TRBJ2-7; D uncertain. The CDR3 length is 14 residues. The V end lost 0 bases, the J end lost 2 bases, and 9 bases lay between the germline ends. Germline V lookup: CDR1 SGHKS, CDR2 YYEKEE (reference sequence).

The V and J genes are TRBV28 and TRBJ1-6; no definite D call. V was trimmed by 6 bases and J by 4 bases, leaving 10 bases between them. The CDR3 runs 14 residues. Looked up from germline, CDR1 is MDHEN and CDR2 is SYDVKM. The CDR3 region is CASRQDGYNSPLHF. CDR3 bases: TGTGCCAGCAGGCAGGACGGGTATAATTCACCCCTCCACTTT.

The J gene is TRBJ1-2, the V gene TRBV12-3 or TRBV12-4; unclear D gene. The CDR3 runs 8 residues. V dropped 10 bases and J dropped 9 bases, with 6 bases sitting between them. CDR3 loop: CATESYTF. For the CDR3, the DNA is TGTGCCACTGAGAGCTACACCTTC.

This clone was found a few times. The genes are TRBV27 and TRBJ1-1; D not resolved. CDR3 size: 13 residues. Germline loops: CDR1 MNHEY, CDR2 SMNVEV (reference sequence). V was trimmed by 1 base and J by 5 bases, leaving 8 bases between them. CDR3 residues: CASSLFLGTEAFF. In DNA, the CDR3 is TGTGCCAGCAGTTTATTTTTGGGTACTGAAGCTTTCTTT.

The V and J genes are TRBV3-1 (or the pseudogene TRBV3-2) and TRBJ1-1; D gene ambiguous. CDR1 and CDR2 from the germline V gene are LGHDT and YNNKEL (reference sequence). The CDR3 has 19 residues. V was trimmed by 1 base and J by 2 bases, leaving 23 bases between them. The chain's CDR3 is CASSQGFLGVGAQNTEAFF. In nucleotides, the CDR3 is TGTGCCAGCAGCCAAGGGTTCCTTGGTGTGGGCGCACAAAACACTGAAGCTTTCTTT.

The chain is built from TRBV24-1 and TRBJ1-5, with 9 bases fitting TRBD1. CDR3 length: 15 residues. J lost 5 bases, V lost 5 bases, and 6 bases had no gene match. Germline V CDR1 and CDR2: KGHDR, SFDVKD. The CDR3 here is CATSGYGTGHQPQHF. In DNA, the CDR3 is TGTGCCACCAGTGGGTACGGGACAGGGCATCAGCCCCAGCATTTT.

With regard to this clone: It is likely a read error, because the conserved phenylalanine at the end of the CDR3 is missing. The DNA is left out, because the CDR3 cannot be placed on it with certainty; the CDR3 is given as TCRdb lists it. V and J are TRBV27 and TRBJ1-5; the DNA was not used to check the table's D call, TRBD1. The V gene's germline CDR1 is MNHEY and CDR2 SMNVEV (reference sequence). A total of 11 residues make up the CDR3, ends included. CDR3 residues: CASSLEGGRVV.

The CDR3 DNA reads TGTGCCAGCAGTTCCGCCCCAGAGATCGAAAAACTGTTTTTT. It yields the protein CASSSAPEIEKLFF. The chain carries TRBV27 and TRBJ1-4; no firm D call. The CDR3 loop spans 14 amino acids. Germline V gene lookup returns CDR1 MNHEY and CDR2 SMNVEV (reference sequence). V was clipped by 4 bases and J by 8 bases, with 14 bases between them.

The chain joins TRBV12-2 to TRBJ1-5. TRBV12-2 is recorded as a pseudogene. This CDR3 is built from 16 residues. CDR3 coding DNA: TGTGCAAGTCGCTTCCCCATTCGGAGGGGGAATCAGCCCCAGCATTTT. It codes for CASRFPIRRGNQPQHF.

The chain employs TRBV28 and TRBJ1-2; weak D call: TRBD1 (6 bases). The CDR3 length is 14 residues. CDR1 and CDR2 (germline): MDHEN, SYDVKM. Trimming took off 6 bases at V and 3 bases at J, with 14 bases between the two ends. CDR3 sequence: CASSGRGGHYGYTF. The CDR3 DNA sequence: TGTGCCAGCAGCGGACGGGGGGGCCACTATGGCTACACCTTC.

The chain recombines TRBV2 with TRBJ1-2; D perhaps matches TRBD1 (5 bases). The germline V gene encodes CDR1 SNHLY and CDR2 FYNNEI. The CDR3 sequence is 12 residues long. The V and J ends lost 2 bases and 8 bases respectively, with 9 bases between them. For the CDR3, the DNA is TGTGCCAGCAGTGAACGGAGGGACGGCTACACCTTC. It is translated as CASSERRDGYTF.

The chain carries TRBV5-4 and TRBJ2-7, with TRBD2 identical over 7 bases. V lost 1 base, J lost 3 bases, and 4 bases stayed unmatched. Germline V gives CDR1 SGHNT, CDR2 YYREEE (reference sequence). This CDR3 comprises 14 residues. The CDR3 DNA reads TGTGCCAGCAGCTTGAGCGGGGATCGCTACGAGCAGTACTTC. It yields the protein CASSLSGDRYEQYF.